This T cell receptor (beta chain) was recorded in a study of cytomegalovirus exposure and HLA in healthy donors (dated by TCRdb to about 2017). Context from the whole study: According to a later analysis, the 120 or so validation repertoires were produced on the same platform as the 666 repertoires of the first cohort. The study was designed to test whether signatures of past pathogen exposure could be identified by cataloging public T cell receptors. To predict cytomegalovirus infection status, the study combined high-throughput TCR immunosequencing, statistical association of individual TCRs with disease status, and machine learning. Along with the approximately 670-subject first cohort, a separate validation cohort of over a hundred different subjects was used.

Trimming leaves V shorter by 7 bases and J shorter by 4 bases, with the junction holding 13 bases beyond the gene matches. The CDR3 sequence holds 15 residues, the cysteine and phenylalanine included. Just CDR3 DNA is preserved here, 45 bases in frame from base 1. According to the germline V gene (reference sequence), CDR1 reads MNHNY and CDR2 reads SVGAGI. The donors belonged to the validation cohort of around 110 subjects, which was separate from the roughly 680-subject first cohort. Libraries were prepared through the immunoSEQ multiplex PCR assay. The study's own analysis went as follows. To diagnose cytomegalovirus status from the catalog of TCR beta chain sequences, a statistical classification framework was built. In TCRdb, the immuneACCESS table is reduced to in-frame sequences with V and J assigned. These tables do not hold every clone; where another copy was compared, an unresolved V gene accounts for under half, and the others remain unexplained. That table furnishes V, J and clone size, whereas the DNA furnished D and trimming. Recorded for this sample are some 140,000 clones; about 80% of them occurred a single time. The ten top clones hold 30% of the sample.

Study-level results and caveats: A later analysis had no HLA typing for the validation cohort, so co-occurrence there was scored across all 110 or so repertoires. Three of the identified cytomegalovirus-associated TCR beta chains were confirmed in vitro to be specific for cytomegalovirus antigens. In a later analysis, TCRs clustered in the first cohort were found to also tend to co-occur in the roughly 130 validation repertoires, with approximately 94% of cluster scores above 0. In both the original and validation cohorts, the classifier was reported to diagnose cytomegalovirus status with high specificity and sensitivity. According to the authors, the approach could potentially be generalized to other disease states and immunological phenotypes. Across donors, most TCR sequences were observed very rarely, whereas some public TCRs were present in many individuals. The study listed approximately 150 TCR beta chains as associated with cytomegalovirus.

A word on this clone: Its antigen has not been determined. No qualities accompany the bases; no much larger clone lies one base away.

Input material: PBMCs. The sequence was obtained from a man younger than 40 in good health and CMV-seropositive. Recombination joined TRBV6-6 with TRBJ2-7; 7 nucleotides in the junction match TRBD1. CDR3 region: CASISLGTESYEQYF. The sequence in DNA is TGTGCCAGCATTTCACTCGGGACAGAATCATACGAGCAGTACTTC.